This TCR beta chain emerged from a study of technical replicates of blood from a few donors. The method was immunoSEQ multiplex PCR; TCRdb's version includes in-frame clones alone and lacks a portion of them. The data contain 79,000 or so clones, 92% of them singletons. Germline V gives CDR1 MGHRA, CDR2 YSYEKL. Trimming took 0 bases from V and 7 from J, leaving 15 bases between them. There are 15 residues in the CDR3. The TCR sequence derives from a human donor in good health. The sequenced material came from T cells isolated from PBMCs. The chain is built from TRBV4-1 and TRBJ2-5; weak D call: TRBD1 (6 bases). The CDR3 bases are TGCGCCAGCAGCCAAGATTGGGACACCTTACCGACCCAGTACTTC. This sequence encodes CASSQDWDTLPTQYF.